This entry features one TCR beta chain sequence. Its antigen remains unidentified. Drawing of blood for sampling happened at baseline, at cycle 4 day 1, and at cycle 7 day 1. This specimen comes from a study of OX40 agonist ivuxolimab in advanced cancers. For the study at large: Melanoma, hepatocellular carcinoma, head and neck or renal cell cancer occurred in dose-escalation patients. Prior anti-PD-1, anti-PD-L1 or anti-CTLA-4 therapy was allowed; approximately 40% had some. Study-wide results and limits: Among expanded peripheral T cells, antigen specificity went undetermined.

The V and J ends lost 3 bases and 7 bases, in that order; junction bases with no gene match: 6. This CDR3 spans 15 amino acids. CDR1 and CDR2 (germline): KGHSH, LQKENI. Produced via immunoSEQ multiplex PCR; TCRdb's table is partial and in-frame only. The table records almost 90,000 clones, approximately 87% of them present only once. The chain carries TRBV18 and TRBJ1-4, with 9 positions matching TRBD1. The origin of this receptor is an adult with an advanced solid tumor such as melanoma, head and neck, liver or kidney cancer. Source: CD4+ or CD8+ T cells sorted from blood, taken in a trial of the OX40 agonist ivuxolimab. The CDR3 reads CASSPPGQGREKLFF. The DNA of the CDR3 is TGTGCCAGCTCACCTCCGGGACAGGGACGTGAAAAACTGTTTTTT.